The rows below give T cell receptor beta chains drawn from one sample of a study of OX40 agonist ivuxolimab in advanced cancers. Produced via immunoSEQ multiplex PCR; TCRdb's table is partial and in-frame only. The table lists 60,000 to 75,000 clones, around 90% of them singletons. Sample: CD4+ or CD8+ T cells sorted from blood, taken in a trial of the OX40 agonist ivuxolimab. These receptors were taken from an adult with an advanced solid tumor such as melanoma, head and neck, liver or kidney cancer. CDR3s include the opening cysteine and the closing phenylalanine or tryptophan. Each record gives: J gene, clone size, V gene, D gene, CDR3 DNA, CDR3 protein. A D gene is named only where the DNA matches it firmly. Size values are once, few and many counts, or a class for expanded clones, and some rows have none.

TRBJ2-3 - TRBV18 - TGTGCCAGCTCACCATTTACAGGGCAACGCACAGATACGCAGTATTTT CASSPFTGQRTDTQYF
TRBJ2-7 - TRBV6-6 - TGTGCCAGCAGTCAGAGCAGGCAGGCGTCCTACGAGCAGTACTTC CASSQSRQASYEQYF
TRBJ2-7 - TRBV11-2 TRBD2 TGTGCCAGCAGCCGGGGGGGGAGCTCCTACGAGCAGTACTTC CASSRGGSSYEQYF
TRBJ1-4 - TRBV5-4 - TGTGCCAGCAGCTTCAATGGTGAAAAACTGTTTTTT CASSFNGEKLFF
TRBJ1-5 - TRBV4-3 - TGCGCCAGCAGCCCGGGGAGGGGAGCAGGTGCAGGTAGTCAGCCCCAGCATTTT CASSPGRGAGAGSQPQHF
TRBJ2-7 - TRBV7-2 TRBD2 TGTGCCAGCAGACTGACTAGCGGCTCCTACGAGCAGTACTTC CASRLTSGSYEQYF
TRBJ1-1 - TRBV2 TRBD1 TGTGCCACCACGGGACAGAGGAACACTGAAGCTTTCTTT CATTGQRNTEAFF
TRBJ2-3 - TRBV7-2 TRBD2 TGTGCCAGCAGCTTAGCGGAACGGGGGGTGGTGGAGTATTTT CASSLAERGVVEYF
TRBJ2-7 - TRBV2 - TGTGCCAGCAGTGAACTTGAGGGCTACGAGCAGTACTTC CASSELEGYEQYF
TRBJ2-1 - TRBV6-1 TRBD2 TGTGCCAGCGGTGGGACTAGCGGGGTTGAGCAGTTCTTC CASGGTSGVEQFF
TRBJ1-5 - TRBV6-6 TRBD1 TGTGCCAGCAGTAATATAGGGACAGGGGGCAATCAGCCCCAGCATTTT CASSNIGTGGNQPQHF
TRBJ2-3 few TRBV2 - TGTGCCAGCAGTGCGGGGGTTCTCACAGATACGCAGTATTTT CASSAGVLTDTQYF
TRBJ2-1 - TRBV7-2 - TGTGCCAGCAGCTTAGTGAGGACTCGATCCAATGAGCAGTTCTTC CASSLVRTRSNEQFF
TRBJ2-3 - TRBV5-4 - TGTGCCAGCACCTGGGGGGATACAGATACGCAGTATTTT CASTWGDTDTQYF
TRBJ1-2 - TRBV4-1 - TGCGCCAGCAGCCAAGATGATAAGTATGGCTACACCTTC CASSQDDKYGYTF
TRBJ2-7 - TRBV25-1 - TGTGCCAGCAGGAGCTCTGGTAACGAGCAGTACTTC CASRSSGNEQYF
TRBJ1-1 - TRBV30 - TGTGCCTGGAATCGCCGCGCGAACACTGAAGCTTTCTTT CAWNRRANTEAFF
TRBJ2-1 - TRBV21-1 - TGTGCCAGCAGCAAAGACTCAGCGGGAGACAATGAGCAGTTCTTC CASSKDSAGDNEQFF
TRBJ2-6 - TRBV18 TRBD1 TGTGCCAGCTCATTTCGACAGGGTACAAACTCTGGGGCCAACGTCCTGACTTTC CASSFRQGTNSGANVLTF
TRBJ2-7 - TRBV30 TRBD1 TGTGCCTGGAGGGCAGGGGGCTACGAGCAGTACTTC CAWRAGGYEQYF
TRBJ2-1 - TRBV4-1 TRBD2 TGCGCCAGCAGCCAAGATCGAGAAGGGACTAGGGACAATGAGCAGTTCTTC CASSQDREGTRDNEQFF
TRBJ2-3 - TRBV10-3 - TGTGCCATCAGTGAGTCGAAAACGGGGCCAAGCACAGATACGCAGTATTTT CAISESKTGPSTDTQYF
TRBJ1-1 - TRBV6-5 - TGTGCCATCTCCCGGAACACTGAAGCTTTCTTT CAISRNTEAFF
TRBJ2-7 - TRBV6-5 TRBD1 TGTGCCAGCAGTCTGACAGGGTCAAACGAGCAGTACTTC CASSLTGSNEQYF
TRBJ2-5 - TRBV6-5 TRBD1 TGTGCCAGCAGTTACCTCGACAGGGCAGAGACCCAGTACTTC CASSYLDRAETQYF
TRBJ2-3 - TRBV9 TRBD2 TGTGCCAGCAGCGTAGGGCTAGCGGGAGTTTCAGATACGCAGTATTTT CASSVGLAGVSDTQYF
TRBJ2-1 - TRBV27 TRBD2 TGTGCCAGCAGTTTATCGTGCGCGGCTAGCGGGGGGGGCCCATCCTACAATGAGCAGTTCTTC CASSLSCAASGGGPSYNEQFF
TRBJ2-7 - TRBV10-3 TRBD2 TGTGCCATCAGTGCCGCCGGGGGGGAGGGCTACGAGCAGTACTTC CAISAAGGEGYEQYF
TRBJ2-1 - TRBV5-1 - TGCGCCAGCAGCCCGGGACAAGTATACAATGAGCAGTTCTTC CASSPGQVYNEQFF
TRBJ1-1 - TRBV2 TRBD1 TGTGCCAGCGCTGGGACAGGGGTCACTGAAGCTTTCTTT CASAGTGVTEAFF
TRBJ1-6 - TRBV2 - TGTGCCAGCAGTAACCACAGGGAGGGATTGGGGTCACCCCTCCACTTT CASSNHREGLGSPLHF
TRBJ1-2 once TRBV9 - TGTGCCAGCAGCGTAGGTTACAGGACGGATACTAACTATGGCTACACCTTC CASSVGYRTDTNYGYTF
TRBJ2-1 - TRBV4-2 - TGTGCCAGCAGCCAAGTTGGGGGTTTGAAGCAGTTCTTC CASSQVGGLKQFF
TRBJ2-7 - TRBV6-6 - TGTGCCAGCAGTTACTCGAGGGGCTACGAGCAGTACTTC CASSYSRGYEQYF
TRBJ1-4 - TRBV28 - TGTGCCAGCAGTAAGCCGGGAGCAACTAATGAAAAACTGTTTTTT CASSKPGATNEKLFF
TRBJ1-2 - TRBV28 - TGTGCCAGCGGACAGCCTAACTATGGCTACACCTTC CASGQPNYGYTF